What follows describes a single TCR beta chain. What it recognizes is unknown. Data came from immunoSEQ multiplex PCR; TCRdb stores just in-frame clones and leaves some out. This table holds tens of thousands of clones, 80% to 95% found once. The V and J ends lost 5 bases and 6 bases, in that order; junction bases with no gene match: 4. Germline lookup yields CDR1 MNHEY and CDR2 SMNVEV (reference sequence). The CDR3 consists of 12 residues. The data were obtained in a study of graft-versus-host responses after intestinal transplantation. Across the whole study: Recipients uniformly received anti-thymocyte globulin induction, followed by tacrolimus and steroids for approximately 3 years. Study-wide results and limits: Recipient marrow harbored GvH clones, some of which surfaced first in ileum or blood. Early post-transplant HvG declines were associated with peak circulating GvH clone levels. The study found high graft-versus-host to host-versus-graft clonal ratios in allografts of patients with graft-donor T cell macrochimerism.

This chain uses TRBV27 with TRBJ2-7; 7 positions agree with TRBD1. This clonotype was sampled from a human donor who received an intestinal transplant. The sample was unstimulated CD4+ T cells sorted from spleen or lymph node cells, taken before intestinal transplant. The CDR3 bases are TGTGCCAGCAGTGTCTACAGGGGCGAGCAGTACTTC. Translation gives CASSVYRGEQYF.